These 11 T cell receptor beta chains were sequenced from one sample in a study of cytomegalovirus exposure and HLA in healthy donors. Primers: 60 Vbeta forward and 13 Jbeta reverse. The assay was immunoSEQ multiplex PCR, and TCRdb's table has in-frame clones only and misses some. The profile shows some 150,000 clones, about four fifths of them singletons. Sequencing was done on a sample of PBMCs. Every receptor here comes from a woman between 18 and 29 years old in good health and CMV-seropositive.

The CDR3 nucleotides read TGTGCCAGCGGTAATTACAGGGTTAAACTGTTTTTT. Translated, it gives CASGNYRVKLFF. V usage is TRBV28 and J usage is TRBJ1-4, with TRBD1 as a possible D gene (6 bases). Trimming shortened V by 8 bases and J by 11 bases, and 15 bases separated the two germline ends. From germline, CDR1 is MDHEN and CDR2 SYDVKM. The CDR3 covers 12 residues. The whole variable domain, remainder taken from reference TRBV28 and TRBJ1-4, is DVKVTQSSRYLVKRTGEKVFLECVQDMDHENMFWYRQDPGLGLRLIYFSYDVKMKEKGDIPEGYSVSREKKERFSLILESASTNQTSMYLCASGNYRVKLFFGSGTQLSVL.

The V call is TRBV10-3, the J call TRBJ2-5, with 11 bases fitting TRBD1. Germline CDR1 reads ENHRY; CDR2 reads SYGVKD. The V gene end was trimmed by 8 bases and the J gene end by 4 bases; junction bases not matched to a gene: 6. This CDR3 comprises 14 residues. In DNA, the CDR3 is TGTGCCATCCAAACCGGGACAGGGGGAGAGACCCAGTACTTC. Translated: CAIQTGTGGETQYF.

V and J are TRBV4-2 and TRBJ2-7, with a tentative D call TRBD2 (5 bases). Trimming cost V 5 bases and J 7 bases, with 27 bases left between them. The length of the CDR3 is 17 residues. Germline V gene lookup returns CDR1 LGHNA and CDR2 YNFKEQ. The CDR3 DNA follows: TGTGCCAGCAGCGCCCAACTCCCTGCGTCCCGGGCGGGTGAGCAGTACTTC. Residues: CASSAQLPASRAGEQYF.

The J gene is TRBJ2-5, the V gene TRBV19; D uncertain. With 1 base removed from V and 2 bases from J, the gap between germline ends came to 8 bases. Germline V gene data show CDR1 as LNHDA and CDR2 as SQIVND (reference sequence). The CDR3 contains 14 residues. Here the CDR3 reads CASSIGANQETQYF. The CDR3 region has the DNA TGTGCCAGTAGTATAGGGGCTAATCAAGAGACCCAGTACTTC.

The chain couples TRBV10-3 to TRBJ2-2, with D perhaps matching TRBD1 (5 bases). This CDR3 has 13 residues. From germline, CDR1 is ENHRY and CDR2 SYGVKD. V was cut by 9 bases and J by 3 bases, with 11 bases left in between. The CDR3, as DNA: TGTGCCATACCAGACAGATACACCGGGGAGCTGTTTTTT. Its protein product is CAIPDRYTGELFF.

The rearrangement joins TRBV4-3 to TRBJ1-2; tentative D call: TRBD1 (5 bases). Germline V gives CDR1 LGHNA, CDR2 YSLEER. There are 16 residues in the CDR3. Trimming stripped 1 base from V and 4 bases from J, with 16 bases between. DNA for the CDR3: TGCGCCAGCAGCCAAGTGCGCAGGGCTCAAGTCTATGGCTACACCTTC. Translation gives CASSQVRRAQVYGYTF.

The CDR3 region has the DNA TGTGCCAGTAGTAACGGACTCTCATACAATGAGCAGTTCTTC. It translates to CASSNGLSYNEQFF. The chain has TRBV19 and TRBJ2-1; perhaps TRBD2 as D (5 bases). Trimming cost V 4 bases and J 4 bases, with 11 bases left between them. This CDR3 is built from 14 residues. The germline V gene has CDR1 LNHDA and CDR2 SQIVND (reference sequence).

The rearrangement links TRBV5-4 to TRBJ2-5; the match to TRBD1 covers 7 bases. The CDR3 totals 15 residues. Trimming cost V 5 bases and J 2 bases; bases outside gene matches: 9. Germline assignment: CDR1 SGHNT and CDR2 YYREEE (reference sequence). The CDR3 DNA reads as TGTGCCAGCAGACCAGACCACAGGGGTCAAGAGACCCAGTACTTC. Its translation: CASRPDHRGQETQYF.

The rearrangement uses TRBV5-6 and TRBJ1-5; D is perhaps TRBD1 (5 bases). Germline CDR1 and CDR2: SGHDT and YYEEEE. V was pared by 3 bases and J by 5 bases, with 12 bases between. CDR3 length equals 14 residues. The CDR3 sequence is CASSYQGRDQPQHF. Written as DNA, the CDR3 is TGTGCCAGCAGCTACCAGGGTAGGGATCAGCCCCAGCATTTT. The variable domain in full, with the rest retrieved from reference TRBV5-6 and TRBJ1-5, is DAGVTQSPTHLIKTRGQQVTLRCSPKSGHDTVSWYQQALGQGPQFIFQYYEEEERQRGNFPDRFSGHQFPNYSSELNVNALLLGDSALYLCASSYQGRDQPQHFGDGTRLSIL.

This rearrangement joins TRBV11-3 to TRBJ1-1; 11 nucleotides agree with TRBD1. V dropped 5 bases and J dropped 1; count of bases not matched to a gene: 9. The CDR3 is 17 residues long. From germline, CDR1 is SGHNT and CDR2 YENEEA. CDR3 protein: CASSQGTGGFANTEAFF. The DNA of the CDR3 is TGTGCCAGCAGCCAGGGGACAGGGGGGTTCGCGAACACTGAAGCTTTCTTT.

The chain recombines TRBV7-9 with TRBJ1-5, with unresolved D. Germline V gene lookup returns CDR1 SEHNR and CDR2 FQNEAQ (reference sequence). Trimming left V 4 bases short and J 9 bases short, with 7 bases between. CDR3 size: 11 residues. The CDR3 DNA follows: TGTGCCAGCAGCTCAGGAGGGCCCCAGCATTTT. It specifies CASSSGGPQHF.